These 4 T cell receptor beta chains were all obtained from the same sample, sequenced in a study of molecular identifiers for immune sequencing clone quantification. TCRdb reprocessed the PCR reads with MiXCR, giving one entry per CDR3 protein. The sample has about 640,000 distinct CDR3 sequences, just under 20% seen once. Material for sequencing was naive CD8+ T cells from blood, with Jurkat cell RNA spiked in. Sample subset: FACS-sorted CD8+CD4-CCR7+CD45RA+ naive T cells. These receptors came from a human donor in good health. Some libraries in this study had Jurkat cell RNA spiked in.

This clonotype was counted many times. The chain employs TRBV4-3 and TRBJ1-3; 9 nucleotides align to TRBD1. Losses at the gene ends were 3 bases for V and 4 bases for J; bases not matched to a gene: 10. The CDR3 has 17 amino acids. The V gene's germline CDR1 is LGHNA and CDR2 YSLEER. CDR3 in amino acids: CASSQDRGPFSGNTIYF. CDR3 nucleotide sequence: TGCGCCAGCAGCCAGGACAGGGGTCCTTTCTCCGGAAACACCATATATTTT.

About this clonotype: Since a much larger clone is just one base distant, this may be a read error. The chain uses TRBV25-1 and TRBJ2-7; 7 nucleotides match TRBD1. V gave up 6 bases and J gave up 5 bases; unmatched junction bases: 7. The CDR3 is made up of 13 amino acids. CDR1 MGHDK and CDR2 SYGVNS come from the germline V gene. This chain's CDR3 is CASRTGSVHEQYF. The CDR3 region has the DNA TGTGCCAGCAGGACAGGGTCGGTCCACGAGCAGTACTTC.

This clonotype was seen ten or more times. V usage is TRBV25-1 and J usage is TRBJ1-6; D unresolved. The CDR3 spans 14 residues. Germline CDR1 and CDR2: MGHDK and SYGVNS. V lost 2 bases and J lost 8, with 10 bases in between. CDR3 nucleotides: TGTGCCAGCAGTGAACCGACGGTGGATTCACCCCTCCACTTT. Translation: CASSEPTVDSPLHF. The full variable domain, completed using reference TRBV25-1 and TRBJ1-6, is EADIYQTPRYLVIGTGKKITLECSQTMGHDKMYWYQQDPGMELHLIHYSYGVNSTEKGDLSSESTVSRIRTEHFPLTLESARPSHTSQYLCASSEPTVDSPLHFGNGTRLTVT.

Ten or more counts support this clonotype. The V call is TRBV5-6, the J call TRBJ2-5, with D possibly matching TRBD2 (6 bases). This CDR3 is 16 amino acids long. The V end lost 2 bases, the J end lost 4 bases, and 18 bases lay between the germline ends. The germline V gene encodes CDR1 SGHDT and CDR2 YYEEEE. The CDR3 loop is CASSLIRLGPRETQYF. CDR3 in DNA: TGTGCCAGCAGCTTAATCCGACTAGGTCCTAGAGAGACCCAGTACTTC.